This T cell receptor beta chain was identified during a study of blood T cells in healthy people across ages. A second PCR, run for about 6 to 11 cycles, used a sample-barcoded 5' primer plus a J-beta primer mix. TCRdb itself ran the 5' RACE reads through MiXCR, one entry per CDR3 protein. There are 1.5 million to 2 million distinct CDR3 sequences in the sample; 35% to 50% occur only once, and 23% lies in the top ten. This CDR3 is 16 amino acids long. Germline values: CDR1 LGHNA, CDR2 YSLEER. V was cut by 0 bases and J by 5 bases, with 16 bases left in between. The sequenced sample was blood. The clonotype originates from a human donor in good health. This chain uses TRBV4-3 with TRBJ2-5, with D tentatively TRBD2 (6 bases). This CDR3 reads CASSQEYSGVSETQYF. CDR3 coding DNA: TGCGCCAGCAGCCAAGAGTATTCGGGGGTCAGTGAGACCCAGTACTTC.